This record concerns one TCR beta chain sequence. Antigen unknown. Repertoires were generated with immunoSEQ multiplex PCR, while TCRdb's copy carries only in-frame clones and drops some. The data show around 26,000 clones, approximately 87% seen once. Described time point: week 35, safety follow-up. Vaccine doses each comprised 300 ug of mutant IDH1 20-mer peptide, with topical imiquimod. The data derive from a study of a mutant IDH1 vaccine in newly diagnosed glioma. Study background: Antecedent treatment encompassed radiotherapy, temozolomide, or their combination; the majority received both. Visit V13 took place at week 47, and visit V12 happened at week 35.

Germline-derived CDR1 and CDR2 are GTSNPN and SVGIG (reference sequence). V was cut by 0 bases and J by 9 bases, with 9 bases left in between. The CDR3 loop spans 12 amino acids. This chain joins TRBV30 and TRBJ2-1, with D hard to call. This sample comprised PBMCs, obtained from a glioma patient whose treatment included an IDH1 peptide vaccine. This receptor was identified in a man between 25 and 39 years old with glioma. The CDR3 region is CAWSVSIREQFF. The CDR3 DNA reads TGTGCCTGGAGTGTATCCATTCGTGAGCAGTTCTTC.